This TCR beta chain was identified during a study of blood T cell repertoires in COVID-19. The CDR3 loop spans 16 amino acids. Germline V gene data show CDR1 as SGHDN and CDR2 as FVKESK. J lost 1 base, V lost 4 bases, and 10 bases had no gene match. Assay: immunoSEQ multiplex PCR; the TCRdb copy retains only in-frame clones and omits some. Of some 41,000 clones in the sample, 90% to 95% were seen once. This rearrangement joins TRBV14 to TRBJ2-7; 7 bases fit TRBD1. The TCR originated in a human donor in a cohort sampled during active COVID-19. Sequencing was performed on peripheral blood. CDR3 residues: CASSPRQGYSSYEQYF. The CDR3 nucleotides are TGTGCCAGCAGCCCCCGACAGGGCTACTCTTCCTACGAGCAGTACTTC.